The sequence of this T cell receptor (beta chain) was determined in a study of blood T cell repertoires in COVID-19. Study summary: Sources were T cells, B-cell-depleted T cells, or PBMCs; the material itself was cDNA or gDNA.

The CDR3 is 14 residues long. Germline V lookup: CDR1 SGHDT, CDR2 YYEEEE. The V end was cut by 3 bases, the J end by 1 base, with 11 bases between. Original processing methods: Amplified reference gene primers provided the basis for estimating nucleated cell counts. Generated by immunoSEQ multiplex PCR, the TCRdb table keeps only in-frame clones and is missing some. V, J and clone size reflect that table, while D and trimming were determined from the DNA. The repertoire consists of 350,000 to 400,000 clones, with more than 75% occurring once and the leading ten covering 0.95% to 1%. The study recruited people aged about 18 to 95 years across approximately 23 US areas. Allocation to cohorts depended on clinical history reported by the participants.

The clonotype comes from a woman aged 25 to 39 with acute COVID-19. The sequencing sample was made of PBMCs or T cells enriched from blood (not recorded which). The chain has TRBV5-6 and TRBJ2-7; perhaps TRBD1 as D (5 bases). The CDR3 region has the DNA TGTGCCAGCAGCTCTGTTGACAGTTCCTACGAGCAGTACTTC. Translated, it gives CASSSVDSSYEQYF.